The 16 T cell receptor beta chains below were found in one sample sequenced in a study of cytomegalovirus exposure and HLA in healthy donors. The PCR contained 60 Vbeta and 13 Jbeta primers. Libraries were prepared by immunoSEQ multiplex PCR; TCRdb keeps only in-frame clonotypes and omits some of them. The data hold some 190,000 clones, with 75% to 90% observed a single time. Sequencing was performed on PBMCs. These TCRs come from a boy aged 2 to 10 in good health and CMV-seronegative.

The genes are TRBV27 and TRBJ1-5, with D maybe TRBD1 (6 bases). This CDR3 has 14 residues. V lost 2 bases and J lost 7, with 12 bases in between. Germline assignment: CDR1 MNHEY and CDR2 SMNVEV (reference sequence). This CDR3 reads CASSLERGNQPQHF. In DNA form, the CDR3 reads TGTGCCAGCAGTTTAGAAAGGGGGAACCAGCCCCAGCATTTT.

This clone was seen a single time. CDR3 sequence (DNA): TGTGCCAGCAGTTATTCCCAGGGCACTCAGCCCCAGCATTTT. Its protein is CASSYSQGTQPQHF. V usage is TRBV6-5 and J usage is TRBJ1-5, with D tentatively TRBD1 (5 bases). This CDR3 has 14 residues. The V gene's germline CDR1 is MNHEY and CDR2 SVGAGI. Trimming cost V 3 bases and J 6 bases, with 12 bases left between them.

The V and J genes are TRBV9 and TRBJ2-5; possible D gene TRBD2, 7 bases. The CDR3 spans 14 residues. Germline V gives CDR1 SGDLS, CDR2 YYNGEE. Trimming removed 3 bases at V and 4 bases at J, with 13 bases between. DNA of the CDR3: TGTGCCAGCAGCGAGAGGGGGGGAATAGAGACCCAGTACTTC. It specifies CASSERGGIETQYF.

The DNA for the CDR3 is TGTGCCAGCAGCTCACACCCACACAGGGGCATCCGCACAGATACGCAGTATTTT. Its translation: CASSSHPHRGIRTDTQYF. This rearrangement joins TRBV7-8 to TRBJ2-3, with TRBD1 matching over 7 bases. The CDR3 loop spans 18 amino acids. J gave up 1 base and V 4 bases, and 14 bases lay outside the gene matches. Germline V gene lookup returns CDR1 SGHVS and CDR2 FQNEAQ.

The rearrangement uses TRBV6-5 and TRBJ2-7, with D possibly being TRBD2 (6 bases). Germline CDR1 MNHEY, CDR2 SVGAGI. Trimming cost V 5 bases and J 6 bases, with 8 bases left between them. This CDR3 has 11 amino acids. This CDR3 reads CASSGGAEQYV. CDR3 bases: TGTGCCAGCAGTGGAGGGGCCGAGCAGTACGTC.

The rearrangement joins TRBV7-3 to TRBJ2-3; TRBD1 matches at 11 bases. The CDR3 loop spans 15 amino acids. V lost 5 bases and J lost 4; bases outside the gene matches: 5. Per germline, CDR1 SGHTA and CDR2 FQGTGA. The CDR3 here is CASSMRDRGADTQYF. CDR3 nucleotide sequence: TGTGCCAGCAGCATGCGGGACAGGGGGGCAGATACGCAGTATTTT.

This chain joins TRBV5-6 and TRBJ2-5, with 9 bases that match TRBD2. The germline V gene has CDR1 SGHDT and CDR2 YYEEEE. V was clipped by 1 base and J by 5 bases; unmatched bases: 6. CDR3 length: 15 residues. The CDR3 here is CASSLSLAGRETQYF. The DNA for the CDR3 is TGTGCCAGCAGCTTGAGTCTAGCGGGACGTGAGACCCAGTACTTC.

The chain carries TRBV13 and TRBJ2-1; 9 nucleotides line up with TRBD2. Trimming took 7 bases from V and 8 from J; bases not matched to a gene: 18. The CDR3 has 17 residues. Germline CDR1 and CDR2: PRHDT and FYEKMQ (reference sequence). CDR3 in DNA: TGTGCCAGCACCCACACGGCGAGGGGACTAGCCGGCGATGAGCAGTTCTTC. This encodes CASTHTARGLAGDEQFF.

This clone was seen just once. J is TRBJ1-5 and V is TRBV30, with TRBD1 matching 7 bases. The J segment lost 0 bases and the V segment lost 7 bases, leaving 9 bases of the junction unmatched. Germline-derived CDR1 and CDR2 are GTSNPN and SVGIG (reference sequence). The CDR3 consists of 15 residues. The CDR3 sequence is CAFTRQGYSNQPQHF. CDR3 nucleotides: TGTGCCTTTACCCGACAGGGTTATAGCAATCAGCCCCAGCATTTT.

This chain connects TRBV9 to TRBJ2-3; 11 nucleotides agree with TRBD2. The CDR3 sequence is 16 residues long. The V gene end was trimmed by 2 bases and the J gene end by 1 base; junction bases not matched to a gene: 3. CDR1 and CDR2 (germline): SGDLS, YYNGEE. The CDR3 here is CASSVSSGGRTDTQYF. CDR3 DNA: TGTGCCAGCAGCGTTTCTAGCGGGGGGCGCACAGATACGCAGTATTTT.

The chain has TRBV6-5 and TRBJ2-5; 7 bases are a match to TRBD1. Germline V gene sequence: CDR1 MNHEY, CDR2 SVGAGI. The CDR3 is made up of 14 amino acids. V shed 8 bases, J shed 2 bases, and the junction held 8 bases outside the gene matches. The CDR3 coding sequence is TGTGCCAGCGGCGAAGGACAGGCGCAAGAGACCCAGTACTTC. Translated: CASGEGQAQETQYF.

V is TRBV6-5 and J is TRBJ1-2; 8 bases line up with TRBD1. This CDR3 is 13 amino acids long. V shed 6 bases, J shed 8 bases, and the junction held 8 bases outside the gene matches. CDR1 is MNHEY and CDR2 is SVGAGI in the germline V gene. CDR3 sequence reads: CASRPTGAKGYTF. DNA for the CDR3: TGTGCCAGCAGGCCGACAGGGGCGAAAGGCTACACCTTC.

CDR3 DNA sequence: TGTGCCAGCTTCAACTCCTACGAGCAGTACTTC. Translating it yields CASFNSYEQYF. This chain links TRBV6-6 with TRBJ2-7; D is unclear. Germline V gene sequence: CDR1 MNHNY, CDR2 SVGAGI (reference sequence). The CDR3 runs 11 residues. Trimming shortened V by 8 bases and J by 0 bases, and 5 bases separated the two germline ends.

V usage is TRBV2 and J usage is TRBJ2-7; 8 bases match TRBD2. V lost 5 bases, J lost 4 bases, and 7 bases stayed unmatched. This CDR3 comprises 14 residues. Germline values: CDR1 SNHLY, CDR2 FYNNEI. The CDR3 bases are TGTGCCAGCAGTATCAAGCGGGAGACGTACGAGCAGTACTTC. Translated, it gives CASSIKRETYEQYF.

The V and J genes are TRBV5-4 and TRBJ2-7; 10 nucleotides match TRBD2. Germline trimming cut 8 bases from V and 1 base from J; bases unmatched to any gene: 0. Germline V lookup: CDR1 SGHNT, CDR2 YYREEE (reference sequence). This CDR3 region has 12 residues. For the CDR3, the DNA is TGTGCCAGTAGCGGGAGGTCCTACGAGCAGTACTTC. Its translation: CASSGRSYEQYF.

CDR3 in DNA: TGTGCCAGCAGCGTGGAGTTAGGGACAGGGGGAAACACCATATATTTT. It yields the protein CASSVELGTGGNTIYF. The chain uses TRBV9 and TRBJ1-3; 9 bases map to TRBD1. V shed 2 bases, J shed 4 bases, and the junction held 7 bases outside the gene matches. The germline CDR1 and CDR2 sequences are SGDLS and YYNGEE. The CDR3 is made up of 16 amino acids. Full variable domain (rest looked up from reference TRBV9 and TRBJ1-3): DSGVTQTPKHLITATGQRVTLRCSPRSGDLSVYWYQQSLDQGLQFLIQYYNGEERAKGNILERFSAQQFPDLHSELNLSSLELGDSALYFCASSVELGTGGNTIYFGEGSWLTVV.